What follows are 25 T cell receptor beta chains derived from one specimen sequenced in a study of CD8 T cells in ankylosing spondylitis. TCRdb reprocessed the 5' RACE reads with MiXCR, giving one entry per CDR3 protein. The sample carries 250,000 or so distinct CDR3 sequences, 20% to 30% recorded once. What was sequenced was blood, either unsorted or a sorted T cell fraction (not recorded which). These receptors were taken from a male donor with ankylosing spondylitis or in good health (not recorded which).

This clonotype came up a few times. The rearrangement joins TRBV11-2 to TRBJ2-1; possibly TRBD1 for D (5 bases). V lost 0 bases, J lost 4 bases, and 13 bases lay in between. The CDR3 length is 16 residues. Germline CDR1 SGHAT, CDR2 FQNNGV. This CDR3 reads CASSLERLDTYNEQFF. CDR3 in DNA: TGTGCCAGCAGCTTAGAGCGTTTGGACACTTACAATGAGCAGTTCTTC.

The chain employs TRBV6-5 and TRBJ2-3; maybe TRBD2 (6 bases). Germline CDR1 is MNHEY and CDR2 is SVGAGI. Trimming took 4 bases from V and 8 from J, leaving 22 bases between them. The length of the CDR3 is 16 residues. The CDR3 sequence is CASSSYGDASEGTQYF. The CDR3 nucleotides are TGTGCCAGCAGTTCATACGGGGACGCCTCGGAGGGTACGCAGTATTTT.

In its sample, this clonotype was seen many times. V usage is TRBV12-3 or TRBV12-4 and J usage is TRBJ2-3; D uncertain. Trimming removed 4 bases from V and 3 bases from J, with 11 bases in between. CDR3 length equals 14 residues. CDR3 nucleotides: TGTGCCAGCAGTTCTAGGGATAGGACAGATACGCAGTATTTT. This codes for CASSSRDRTDTQYF.

The table lists this clonotype with many counts. The chain has TRBV29-1 and TRBJ1-1, with 11 bases fitting TRBD1. Germline loops: CDR1 SQVTM, CDR2 ANQGSEA. The trim removed 7 bases at V and 6 bases at J, leaving 4 bases unmatched. This CDR3 contains 12 residues. The CDR3 spells CSAGQGAAEAFF. Here the CDR3 DNA reads TGCAGCGCTGGACAGGGGGCCGCTGAAGCTTTCTTT. Full variable domain (missing parts from reference TRBV29-1 and TRBJ1-1): SAVISQKPSRDICQRGTSLTIQCQVDSQVTMMFWYRQQPGQSLTLIATANQGSEATYESGFVIDKFPISRPNLTFSTLTVSNMSPEDSSIYLCSAGQGAAEAFFGQGTRLTVV.

This clonotype has just a few counts. The chain uses TRBV7-3 and TRBJ2-2; D uncertain. Trimming took 0 bases from V and 6 from J, leaving 14 bases between them. Germline lookup yields CDR1 SGHTA and CDR2 FQGTGA. The CDR3 covers 16 residues. CDR3 coding DNA: TGTGCCAGCAGCTTAACCAGACCCAGGCGACCCGGGGAGCTGTTTTTT. Translating gives CASSLTRPRRPGELFF. The whole variable domain, filled in from reference TRBV7-3 and TRBJ2-2, reads GAGVSQTPSNKVTEKGKYVELRCDPISGHTALYWYRQSLGQGPEFLIYFQGTGAADDSGLPNDRFFAVRPEGSVSTLKIQRTERGDSAVYLCASSLTRPRRPGELFFGEGSRLTVL.

This clonotype came up many times. The V call is TRBV20-1, the J call TRBJ2-1, with D tentatively TRBD2 (5 bases). The CDR3 has 13 amino acids. The germline V gene encodes CDR1 DFQATT and CDR2 SNEGSKA (reference sequence). The V end was cut by 3 bases, the J end by 9 bases, with 15 bases between. CDR3 region: CSASLAGRGEQFF. Written as DNA, the CDR3 is TGCAGTGCTAGCTTAGCCGGCCGGGGTGAGCAGTTCTTC.

The rearrangement links TRBV20-1 to TRBJ1-1; 8 bases align to TRBD1. The germline CDR1 and CDR2 sequences are DFQATT and SNEGSKA (reference sequence). CDR3 size: 14 residues. J was trimmed by 1 base and V by 6 bases; bases with no gene match: 7. DNA of the CDR3: TGCAGTGCGCAAACCGGGACAGGGAACACTGAAGCTTTCTTT. Translation gives CSAQTGTGNTEAFF.

V usage is TRBV7-8 and J usage is TRBJ2-3, with D maybe TRBD1 (7 bases). Germline lookup yields CDR1 SGHVS and CDR2 FQNEAQ. The CDR3 consists of 18 residues. The germline V and J ends were trimmed by 4 bases and 0 bases, with 20 bases remaining between them. As DNA, the CDR3 is TGTGCCAGCAGCTCCCCCCCAGGAGGGGGCTGGAGCACAGATACGCAGTATTTT. It translates to CASSSPPGGGWSTDTQYF.

This clonotype was seen many times. V gene TRBV20-1 combines with J gene TRBJ2-7; TRBD1 matches 10 bases. The trim removed 0 bases at V and 5 bases at J, leaving 7 bases unmatched. The CDR3 has 15 amino acids. Germline V gives CDR1 DFQATT, CDR2 SNEGSKA (reference sequence). The CDR3 DNA sequence: TGCAGTGCTAGAGATCCCGGGACAGGGGACCACGAGCAGTACTTC. Translation gives CSARDPGTGDHEQYF.

The rearrangement links TRBV20-1 to TRBJ2-7; no clear D gene. Trimming removed 1 base from V and 0 bases from J, with 13 bases in between. The CDR3 extends over 15 amino acids. Germline V gives CDR1 DFQATT, CDR2 SNEGSKA (reference sequence). In nucleotides, the CDR3 is TGCAGTGCTAGAGTGCGACGGAAACCCTCCTACGAGCAGTACTTC. Amino acids: CSARVRRKPSYEQYF.

This chain joins TRBV20-1 and TRBJ2-2; TRBD1 aligns across 7 bases. The CDR3 covers 14 residues. V was clipped by 1 base and J by 5 bases; unmatched bases: 4. Germline values: CDR1 DFQATT, CDR2 SNEGSKA (reference sequence). This chain's CDR3 is CSARGQGLTGELFF. CDR3 nucleotide sequence: TGCAGTGCTAGAGGACAGGGCTTGACCGGGGAGCTGTTTTTT.

This rearrangement joins TRBV20-1 to TRBJ2-7, with a possible D match to TRBD2 (6 bases). Germline CDR1 DFQATT, CDR2 SNEGSKA (reference sequence). The CDR3 runs to 15 residues. V was cut by 3 bases and J by 0 bases, with 15 bases left in between. The CDR3 reads CSARARRDFSYEQYF. The CDR3 DNA follows: TGCAGTGCTAGGGCTAGAAGGGACTTCTCCTACGAGCAGTACTTC.

This clonotype appeared a few times. The chain uses TRBV6-1 and TRBJ2-7; 11 nucleotides line up with TRBD1. CDR1 and CDR2 (germline): MNHNS, SASEGT. The trim removed 6 bases at V and 0 bases at J, leaving 10 bases unmatched. The CDR3 length is 17 residues. The CDR3 loop reads CASSRRSGTGGSYEQYF. Here the CDR3 DNA reads TGTGCCAGCAGCCGAAGGTCCGGGACAGGGGGCTCCTACGAGCAGTACTTC.

This clonotype showed up many times. J is TRBJ2-1 and V is TRBV20-1, with D maybe TRBD1 (6 bases). Trimming cost V 6 bases and J 2 bases, with 11 bases left between them. The CDR3 loop spans 13 amino acids. Germline-derived CDR1 and CDR2 are DFQATT and SNEGSKA (reference sequence). The chain's CDR3 is CSAEGTTYNEQFF. The CDR3, as DNA: TGCAGTGCGGAAGGGACAACCTACAATGAGCAGTTCTTC.

This clonotype came up a few times. V gene TRBV7-9 combines with J gene TRBJ2-7, with D possibly TRBD1 on 6 matching bases. CDR1 SEHNR and CDR2 FQNEAQ come from the germline V gene (reference sequence). Trimming took off 2 bases at V and 2 bases at J, with 10 bases between the two ends. The CDR3 spans 14 residues. The chain's CDR3 is CASSLPTGAYEQYF. The CDR3 coding sequence is TGTGCCAGCAGCTTACCGACAGGAGCCTACGAGCAGTACTTC.

This clonotype was seen repeatedly, ten times or more. CDR3 coding DNA: TGCGCCAGCAGCTCCGACAGGGGCAGAGGGGCAGATACGCAGTATTTT. It encodes CASSSDRGRGADTQYF. This chain uses TRBV5-1 with TRBJ2-3; 8 positions match TRBD1. Germline assignment: CDR1 SGHRS and CDR2 YFSETQ. CDR3 length: 16 residues. Losses at the gene ends were 3 bases for V and 4 bases for J; bases not matched to a gene: 10.

V is TRBV7-2 and J is TRBJ2-7; D remains unclear. The V and J ends lost 5 bases and 3 bases respectively, with 14 bases between them. This CDR3 is 14 amino acids long. CDR1 SGHTA and CDR2 FQGNSA come from the germline V gene. CDR3 residues: CASSSLWSFYEQYF. Here the CDR3 DNA reads TGTGCCAGCAGCAGCCTGTGGAGCTTCTACGAGCAGTACTTC.

This clonotype has only a few counts. V and J are TRBV20-1 and TRBJ2-7; D remains ambiguous. CDR1 and CDR2 from the germline V gene are DFQATT and SNEGSKA (reference sequence). CDR3 length: 15 amino acids. Trimming stripped 0 bases from V and 0 bases from J, with 12 bases between. The CDR3: CSARDILKGSYEQYF. In nucleotides, the CDR3 is TGCAGTGCTAGAGATATCCTCAAGGGCTCCTACGAGCAGTACTTC.

V usage is TRBV30 and J usage is TRBJ2-5; 7 bases match TRBD2. Germline lookup yields CDR1 GTSNPN and CDR2 SVGIG (reference sequence). The CDR3 runs 15 residues. V gave up 2 bases and J gave up 2 bases; unmatched junction bases: 8. CDR3 nucleotide sequence: TGTGCCTGGAGTATCAGGACTAGGGATCAAGAGACCCAGTACTTC. Translating gives CAWSIRTRDQETQYF.

This clonotype was seen many times. The rearrangement joins TRBV3-1 to TRBJ1-2, with D uncertain. The CDR3 extends over 13 amino acids. Trimming left V 0 bases short and J 8 bases short, with 10 bases between. Germline V gene sequence: CDR1 LGHDT, CDR2 YNNKEL (reference sequence). The CDR3 nucleotides are TGTGCCAGCAGCCAAGATACGAGGCGGGGCTACACCTTC. As protein: CASSQDTRRGYTF.

This clonotype has a handful of counts. The CDR3 loop reads CASRSVGTQYF. In DNA, the CDR3 is TGTGCCAGCAGGTCGGTGGGGACCCAGTACTTC. The V call is TRBV12-3 or TRBV12-4, the J call TRBJ2-5; no firm D call. This CDR3 has 11 residues. V lost 6 bases and J lost 7, with 9 bases in between.

The rearrangement links TRBV20-1 to TRBJ1-4; TRBD1 is a possible D gene (6 bases). Germline V lookup: CDR1 DFQATT, CDR2 SNEGSKA (reference sequence). The V gene lost 3 bases and the J gene lost 8 bases, with 16 bases spanning the gap. This CDR3 is 14 amino acids long. The CDR3 coding sequence is TGCAGTGCTAGGGGCGAACAGGGTTGGGAAAAACTGTTTTTT. Encoded protein: CSARGEQGWEKLFF.

This clonotype turned up a few times. J is TRBJ1-5 and V is TRBV20-1; D might be TRBD1 (6 bases). There are 16 residues in the CDR3. In germline, CDR1 is DFQATT, CDR2 SNEGSKA (reference sequence). V was cut by 2 bases and J by 1 base, with 15 bases left in between. In nucleotides, the CDR3 is TGCAGTGCTAGATGGGGGGGGGCGCTCAGCAATCAGCCCCAGCATTTT. It translates to CSARWGGALSNQPQHF.

This clonotype was seen a few times. CDR3: CASSLAPTGYSGNTIYF. The CDR3 nucleotides are TGCGCCAGCAGCTTGGCCCCGACAGGCTATTCTGGAAACACCATATATTTT. The genes are TRBV5-1 and TRBJ1-3; D is possibly TRBD1 (6 bases). Germline V gene sequence: CDR1 SGHRS, CDR2 YFSETQ. Trimming cost V 0 bases and J 1 base, with 14 bases left between them. The CDR3 totals 17 residues. The full variable domain, in which reference TRBV5-1 and TRBJ1-3 provide the parts outside the CDR3, is KAGVTQTPRYLIKTRGQQVTLSCSPISGHRSVSWYQQTPGQGLQFLFEYFSETQRNKGNFPGRFSGRQFSNSRSEMNVSTLELGDSALYLCASSLAPTGYSGNTIYFGEGSWLTVV.

V usage is TRBV5-1 and J usage is TRBJ2-2; the D gene is possibly TRBD1 (6 bases). V lost 4 bases and J lost 1, with 14 bases in between. This CDR3 contains 16 residues. CDR1 is SGHRS, CDR2 YFSETQ, per germline. CDR3 nucleotides: TGCGCCAGCAGCCGACCAGGGGAATGGAACACCGGGGAGCTGTTTTTT. Protein: CASSRPGEWNTGELFF. The full variable domain, with the rest looked up from reference TRBV5-1 and TRBJ2-2, is KAGVTQTPRYLIKTRGQQVTLSCSPISGHRSVSWYQQTPGQGLQFLFEYFSETQRNKGNFPGRFSGRQFSNSRSEMNVSTLELGDSALYLCASSRPGEWNTGELFFGEGSRLTVL.